The entry below describes one TCR beta chain. Its antigen is currently unknown. Given a far larger clone just one base away, this is likely a sequencing read error. This entry comes from a study of beta chain features in type 1 diabetes. Findings and limits, study-wide: Shorter templates may be favored by PCR, equally so in patients and controls. In type 1 diabetes patients, VDJ junctions had fewer insertions; deletions at these junctions were more frequent. Type 1 diabetes patients had TCRB CDR3s that were shorter (moderately but significantly so) in all four CD4+ subsets.

Reverse transcribing all isolated RNA meant expressed TCRB transcripts were sequenced. TCRdb keeps only in-frame clones here, not all; method: immunoSEQ multiplex PCR. Of fewer than 400,000 clones listed, around 8.5% are singletons. The CDR3 totals 13 residues. CDR1 and CDR2 (germline): SGHNT, YYREEE (reference sequence). V gave up 2 bases and J gave up 3 bases; unmatched junction bases: 1. The origin of this receptor is a man aged 25 to 40 with type 1 diabetes. The specimen was central memory CD4+ T cells from blood. The rearrangement uses TRBV5-4 and TRBJ1-1; the match to TRBD1 covers 7 bases. The DNA for the CDR3 is TGTGCCAGCAGCTTAACAGGGGACACTGAAGCTTTCTTT. Translating it yields CASSLTGDTEAFF.